Here is one T cell receptor (beta chain) with its context. Its antigen is unidentified. These data originate in a study of cytomegalovirus exposure and HLA in healthy donors. CDR1 and CDR2 (germline): MDHEN, SYDVKM. The CDR3 has 14 amino acids. Between the trimmed V and J ends, which lost 3 bases and 4 bases, there was a span of 12 bases. Whole-study findings and limits: The study labeled 170 or so TCR beta chains cytomegalovirus-associated.

Clones were sequenced by immunoSEQ multiplex PCR, and TCRdb holds only the in-frame ones, with some missing. The data show around 120,000 clones, about 91% seen once. Material for sequencing was PBMCs. The source is a man younger than 30 in good health and CMV-seronegative. The chain uses TRBV28 and TRBJ1-2; D remains ambiguous. The CDR3 DNA is TGTGCCAGCAGTTTGTCCCTTGGCCTCTATGGCTACACCTTC. Translating gives CASSLSLGLYGYTF.